This TCR beta chain was obtained from a study of T-cell reconstitution after alpha-beta-depleted transplantation in children (dated by TCRdb to 2016 to 2017). With regard to the full study: T-cell immune reconstitution after TCRalphabeta/CD19-depleted allogeneic hematopoietic cell transplantation in children was quantitatively tracked in the study by means of TCR repertoire profiling. Study-wide conclusions, independent of this receptor: The frequencies of hyperexpanded clones fell over the following months, and after one year, T-cell counts and TCRbeta diversity were mostly attributed to newly produced T cells. Apparently early alphabetaT-cell count recovery about two months after transplant reportedly relied on only several hundred rapidly expanded clones derived from non-depleted graft cells. In some patients, high TCRbeta diversity at day 60 was attributed to recipient T cells and intrathymic progenitors that had survived conditioning.

This clonotype was counted ten times or more. Its antigen target is currently unknown. Base-call qualities are not available, and no considerably larger clone is one nucleotide away. The sample's treatment or condition label, decoded: allogeneic hematopoietic cell transplantation with graft depleted of TCRalphabeta T cells and CD19 B cells. TCRalphabeta/CD19-depleted allogeneic hematopoietic cell grafts were given to the transplant recipients, all of whom were children. Receptors were amplified or captured by PCR. Sequencing instrument: Illumina HiSeq 2500. Molecular barcoding was employed in the preparation of TCR libraries, with unique molecular identifiers being used to normalize TCRbeta repertoire quantification. The raw public reads went through TCRdb reprocessing: fastp at Q25, MiXCR clone calling, in-frame beta chains kept. Each entry is one CDR3 protein sequence, shown with its most common DNA and genes. This sample is represented by approximately 99,000 distinct CDR3 sequences; roughly 6.1% of them were singletons. The ten biggest clones cover approximately 23% of the sample.

The CDR3 starts with the cysteine, ends with the phenylalanine, and has 13 residues. The sequence is cut down to CDR3 DNA, 39 bases in frame from base 1. Taken from the germline V gene, the CDR1 and CDR2 loops are MNHEY and SVGEGT. At the junction V is shortened by 8 bases and J by 0 bases, with 11 bases in between. Recombination connected TRBV6-2 or TRBV6-3 to TRBJ2-7; a tentative D match to TRBD1 spans 5 bases. The sequenced sample was PBMCs, mostly from graft donor cells, obtained 360 days after TCRalphabeta/CD19-depleted stem cell transplant. The receptor's source is a male patient aged 2 to 10 who had a stem cell transplant for acute lymphoblastic leukemia, so the T cells may come from the graft donor. The CDR3 here reads CASFDSFSYEQYF. Here is the DNA: TGTGCCAGCTTCGACAGCTTCTCCTACGAGCAGTACTTC.